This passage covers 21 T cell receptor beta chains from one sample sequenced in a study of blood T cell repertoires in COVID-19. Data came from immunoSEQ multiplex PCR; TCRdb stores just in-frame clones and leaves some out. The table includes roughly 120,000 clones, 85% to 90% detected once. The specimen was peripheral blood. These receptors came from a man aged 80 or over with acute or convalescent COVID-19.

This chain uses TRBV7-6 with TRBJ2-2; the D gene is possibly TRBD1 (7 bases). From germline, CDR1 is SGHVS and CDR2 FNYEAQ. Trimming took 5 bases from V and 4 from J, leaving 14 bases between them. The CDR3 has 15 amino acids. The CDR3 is CASSAGQYVTGELFF. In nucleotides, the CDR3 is TGTGCCAGCAGCGCGGGACAGTACGTCACCGGGGAGCTGTTTTTT.

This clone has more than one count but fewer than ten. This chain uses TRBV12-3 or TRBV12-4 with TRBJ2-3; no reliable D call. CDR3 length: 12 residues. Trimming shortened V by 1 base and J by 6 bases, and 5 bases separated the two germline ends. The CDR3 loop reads CASSLVADTQYF. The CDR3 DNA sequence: TGTGCCAGCAGTTTAGTTGCGGATACGCAGTATTTT.

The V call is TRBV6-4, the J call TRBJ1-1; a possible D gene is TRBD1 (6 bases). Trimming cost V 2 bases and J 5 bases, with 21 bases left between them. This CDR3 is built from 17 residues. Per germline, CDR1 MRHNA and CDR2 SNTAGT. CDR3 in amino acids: CASSDPTTGSPGTEAFF. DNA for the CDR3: TGTGCCAGCAGTGACCCTACGACAGGCTCACCGGGAACTGAAGCTTTCTTT.

CDR3 loop: CASSQEVSPKGYTF. As DNA, the CDR3 is TGTGCCAGCAGCCAAGAGGTTAGCCCCAAAGGTTACACCTTC. V is TRBV14 and J is TRBJ1-2, with no clear D. This CDR3 has 14 amino acids. Germline V gives CDR1 SGHDN, CDR2 FVKESK. The germline V and J ends were trimmed by 0 bases and 11 bases, with 16 bases remaining between them.

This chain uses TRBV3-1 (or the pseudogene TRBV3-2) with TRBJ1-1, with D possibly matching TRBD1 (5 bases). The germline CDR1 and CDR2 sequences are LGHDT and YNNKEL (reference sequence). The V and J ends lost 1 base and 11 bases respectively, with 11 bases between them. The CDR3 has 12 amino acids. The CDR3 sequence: CASSQGEGYAFF. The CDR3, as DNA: TGTGCCAGCAGCCAAGGGGAGGGGTATGCTTTCTTT.

The CDR3 sequence is CASTLASRDTQYF. The CDR3 nucleotides read TGTGCCAGCACCCTAGCCTCTCGGGATACGCAGTATTTT. The chain has TRBV3-1 (or the pseudogene TRBV3-2) and TRBJ2-3; D is perhaps TRBD2 (5 bases). Deletions cut 7 bases from V and 6 bases from J, with 14 bases between. This CDR3 region has 13 residues. From germline, CDR1 is LGHDT and CDR2 YNNKEL (reference sequence).

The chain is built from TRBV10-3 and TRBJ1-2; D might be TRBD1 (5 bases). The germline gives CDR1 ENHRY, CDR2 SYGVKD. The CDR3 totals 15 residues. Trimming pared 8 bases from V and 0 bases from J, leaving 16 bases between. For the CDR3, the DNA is TGTGCCATCCAAGGGGTAGGAGTATCTAACTATGGCTACACCTTC. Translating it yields CAIQGVGVSNYGYTF.

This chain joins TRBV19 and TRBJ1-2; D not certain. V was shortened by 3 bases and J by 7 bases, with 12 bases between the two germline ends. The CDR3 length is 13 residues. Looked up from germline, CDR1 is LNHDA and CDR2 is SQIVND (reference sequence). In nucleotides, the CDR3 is TGTGCCAGTAGTATCGGAGGGATAGGTGGCTACACCTTC. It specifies CASSIGGIGGYTF. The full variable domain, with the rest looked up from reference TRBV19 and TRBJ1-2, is DGGITQSPKYLFRKEGQNVTLSCEQNLNHDAMYWYRQDPGQGLRLIYYSQIVNDFQKGDIAEGYSVSREKKESFPLTVTSAQKNPTAFYLCASSIGGIGGYTFGSGTRLTVV.

In nucleotides, the CDR3 is TGTGCCAGCAGCTCACTTGGAGGGCGCTCTGGGGCCAACGTCCTGACTTTC. Translating gives CASSSLGGRSGANVLTF. The J gene is TRBJ2-6, the V gene TRBV11-2; perhaps TRBD2 as D (6 bases). This CDR3 has 17 residues. The germline CDR1 and CDR2 sequences are SGHAT and FQNNGV. The V and J ends lost 4 bases and 0 bases respectively, with 13 bases between them.

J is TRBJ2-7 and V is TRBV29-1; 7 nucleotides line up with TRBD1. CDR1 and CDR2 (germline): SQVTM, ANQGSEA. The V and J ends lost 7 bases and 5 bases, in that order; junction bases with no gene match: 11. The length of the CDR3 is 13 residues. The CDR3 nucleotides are TGCAGCGCCAAACTGACAGGGTATAACGAGCAGTACTTC. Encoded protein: CSAKLTGYNEQYF.

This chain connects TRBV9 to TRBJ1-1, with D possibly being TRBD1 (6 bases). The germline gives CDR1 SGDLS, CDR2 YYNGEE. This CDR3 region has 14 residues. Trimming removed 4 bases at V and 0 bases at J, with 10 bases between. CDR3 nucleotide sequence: TGTGCCAGCAGCCTAGGACAGTTGAACACTGAAGCTTTCTTT. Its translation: CASSLGQLNTEAFF.

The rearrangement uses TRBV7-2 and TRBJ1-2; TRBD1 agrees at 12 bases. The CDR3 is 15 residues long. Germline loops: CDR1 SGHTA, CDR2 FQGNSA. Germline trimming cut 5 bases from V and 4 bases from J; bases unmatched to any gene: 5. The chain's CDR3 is CASSTGQGAGYGYTF. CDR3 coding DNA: TGTGCCAGCAGCACGGGACAGGGGGCAGGCTATGGCTACACCTTC.

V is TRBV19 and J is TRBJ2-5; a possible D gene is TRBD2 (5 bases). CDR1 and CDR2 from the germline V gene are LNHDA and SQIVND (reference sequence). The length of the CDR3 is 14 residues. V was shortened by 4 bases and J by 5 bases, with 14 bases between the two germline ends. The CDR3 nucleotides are TGTGCCAGTAGTACGGACTGGGAAGGGGAGACCCAGTACTTC. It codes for CASSTDWEGETQYF.

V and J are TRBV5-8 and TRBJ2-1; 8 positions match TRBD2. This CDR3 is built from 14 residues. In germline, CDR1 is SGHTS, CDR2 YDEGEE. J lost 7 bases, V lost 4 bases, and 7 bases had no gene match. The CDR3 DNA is TGTGCCAGCAGCGGAACCGGGACTAGGAATGAGCAGTTCTTC. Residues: CASSGTGTRNEQFF.

This CDR3 is CASSLELSDRSEAFF. CDR3 DNA sequence: TGCGCCAGCAGCTTGGAACTTTCGGACAGGAGTGAAGCTTTCTTT. The genes are TRBV5-1 and TRBJ1-1, with TRBD1 identical over 7 bases. V dropped 0 bases and J dropped 7; count of bases not matched to a gene: 9. The CDR3 spans 15 residues. Germline V gives CDR1 SGHRS, CDR2 YFSETQ.

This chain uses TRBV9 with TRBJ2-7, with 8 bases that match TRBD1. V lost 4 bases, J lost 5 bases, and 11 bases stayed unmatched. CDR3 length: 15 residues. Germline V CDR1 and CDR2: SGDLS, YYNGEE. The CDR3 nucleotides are TGTGCCAGCAGCCCCCAAGGACAGGGTATGAACGAGCAGTACTTC. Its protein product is CASSPQGQGMNEQYF.

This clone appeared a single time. The DNA for the CDR3 is TGTGCCAGCAGTTTAGCGGGGGCTGGGGCCAACGTCCTGACTTTC. Its protein product is CASSLAGAGANVLTF. V is TRBV28 and J is TRBJ2-6; the match to TRBD2 covers 7 bases. Trimming cost V 2 bases and J 2 bases; bases outside gene matches: 0. Germline lookup yields CDR1 MDHEN and CDR2 SYDVKM. The CDR3 extends over 15 amino acids. The whole variable domain, remainder taken from reference TRBV28 and TRBJ2-6, is DVKVTQSSRYLVKRTGEKVFLECVQDMDHENMFWYRQDPGLGLRLIYFSYDVKMKEKGDIPEGYSVSREKKERFSLILESASTNQTSMYLCASSLAGAGANVLTFGAGSRLTVL.

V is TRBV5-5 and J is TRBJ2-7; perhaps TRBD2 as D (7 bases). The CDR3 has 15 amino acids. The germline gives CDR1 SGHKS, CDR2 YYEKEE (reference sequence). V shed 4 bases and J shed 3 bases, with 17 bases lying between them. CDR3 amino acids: CASSRIGGDYYEQYF. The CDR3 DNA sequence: TGTGCCAGCAGCCGGATAGGGGGGGATTACTACGAGCAGTACTTC.

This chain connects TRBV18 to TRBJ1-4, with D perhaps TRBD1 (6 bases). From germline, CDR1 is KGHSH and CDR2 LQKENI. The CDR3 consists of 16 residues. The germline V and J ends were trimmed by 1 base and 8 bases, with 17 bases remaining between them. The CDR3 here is CASSPLQGTVREKLFF. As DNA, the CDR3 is TGTGCCAGCTCACCACTGCAGGGGACGGTTCGGGAAAAACTGTTTTTT.

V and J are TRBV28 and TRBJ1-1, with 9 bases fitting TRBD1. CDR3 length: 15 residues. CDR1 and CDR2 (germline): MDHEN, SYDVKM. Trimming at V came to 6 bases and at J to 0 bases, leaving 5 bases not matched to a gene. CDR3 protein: CASRAQGAVNTEAFF. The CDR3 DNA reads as TGTGCCAGCAGGGCACAGGGGGCCGTGAACACTGAAGCTTTCTTT.

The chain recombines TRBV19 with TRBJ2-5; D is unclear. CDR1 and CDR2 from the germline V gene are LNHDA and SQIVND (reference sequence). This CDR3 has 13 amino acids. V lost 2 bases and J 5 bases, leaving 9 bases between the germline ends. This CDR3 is CASSIKPSETQYF. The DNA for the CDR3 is TGTGCCAGTAGTATAAAGCCGAGCGAGACCCAGTACTTC. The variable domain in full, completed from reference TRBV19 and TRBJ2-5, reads DGGITQSPKYLFRKEGQNVTLSCEQNLNHDAMYWYRQDPGQGLRLIYYSQIVNDFQKGDIAEGYSVSREKKESFPLTVTSAQKNPTAFYLCASSIKPSETQYFGPGTRLLVL.